The clone carrying this TCR beta chain occurred a few times. This entry belongs to a study of blood T cell repertoires in COVID-19. Across the whole study: Italy, Spain and the United States were the sources of the convalescent and acute COVID-19 samples. T cells, B-cell-depleted T cells, or PBMCs provided the cDNA or gDNA that served as material.

V was pared by 0 bases and J by 0 bases, with 15 bases between. The CDR3 is made up of 18 amino acids. Clones were read by immunoSEQ multiplex PCR, and TCRdb kept only the in-frame ones, dropping some. The profile covers some 16,000 clones, with roughly 76% appearing a single time and approximately 32% taken by the ten largest. Source material: peripheral blood. This clonotype originated in an older man with active or convalescent COVID-19. V gene TRBV23-1 combines with J gene TRBJ1-3; D is uncertain. TRBV23-1 is reported as an ORF; its role is uncertain. The chain's CDR3 is CASSQSGPFRLSGNTIYF. The DNA for the CDR3 is TGCGCCAGCAGTCAATCCGGTCCCTTCCGTCTCTCTGGAAACACCATATATTTT.